The present TCR beta chain was sequenced within a study of cytotoxic CD8 clonotypes in ibrutinib-treated CLL. The ends were cut back, 6 bases at V and 7 bases at J, with 12 bases in the middle. The CDR3 runs to 11 residues. Germline V gene data show CDR1 as DFQATT and CDR2 as SNEGSKA (reference sequence). Study conclusions and caveats: Collection times varied between progressing and sustained-remission patients.

As regards this clone: What it recognizes is unknown.

The repertoire was sequenced with immunoSEQ multiplex PCR; TCRdb's copy has only in-frame clones and lacks some. The sample has approximately 140,000 clones, 85% to 95% seen once. The V gene is TRBV20-1, the J gene TRBJ1-2; weak D call: TRBD1 (6 bases). The sequences come from PBMCs, collected after 12 months of ibrutinib treatment. The origin of this receptor is a human donor with chronic lymphocytic leukemia. The CDR3 is CSARTVVGYTF. The CDR3 DNA follows: TGCAGTGCCCGGACAGTGGTTGGCTACACCTTC.